The clone carrying this TCR beta chain was seen a handful of times. The antigen is undetermined. The sample comes from a study of beta chain features in type 1 diabetes. Study details: Cell yields, gender and age were similar in healthy donors and patients. Study-wide results and limits: The study found moderately but significantly shorter TCRB CDR3s in all four CD4+ subsets of Type 1 diabetes patients.

A CD45RO/CCR7/CD25/CD127/CD95/CD27 panel sorted naive, central memory, regulatory and stem cell-like memory CD4+ cells. Looked up from germline, CDR1 is LNHDA and CDR2 is SQIVND (reference sequence). V shed 4 bases and J 4 bases; nucleotides not matched to a gene: 0. The CDR3 is 14 amino acids. Isolated RNA was reverse transcribed in full, so expressed TCRB transcripts were sequenced. The study sequenced naive, central memory and regulatory T cell samples to an average of roughly 3.8 million reads. Clones were read by immunoSEQ multiplex PCR, and TCRdb kept only the in-frame ones, dropping some. The sample gives some 250,000 clones, over 11% of which show up once; 0.015% to 0.02% is in the top ten.

Sequencing was performed on naive CD4+ T cells from blood. The TCR comes from a man aged 25-40 years with type 1 diabetes. The V call is TRBV19, the J call TRBJ2-2, with 10 nucleotides matching TRBD1. In DNA form, the CDR3 reads TGTGCCAGTAGTAGGGACAGGGGCACCGGGGAGCTGTTTTTT. It is translated as CASSRDRGTGELFF. Drawing the rest from reference TRBV19 and TRBJ2-2, the complete variable domain is DGGITQSPKYLFRKEGQNVTLSCEQNLNHDAMYWYRQDPGQGLRLIYYSQIVNDFQKGDIAEGYSVSREKKESFPLTVTSAQKNPTAFYLCASSRDRGTGELFFGEGSRLTVL.